The entry below gives a single T cell receptor (beta chain) sequence along with its context. In the source study's methods: Reference gene primer amplification in the assay estimated nucleated cell counts. Profiled with immunoSEQ multiplex PCR; TCRdb holds only in-frame clones, not every one. That table is the source of V, J and clone size, and D and trimming were worked out from the DNA. The sample shows 40,000 or so clones, around 90% of them seen only once. The source of the sample is a study of blood T cell repertoires in COVID-19. Overall study: Samples representing acute and convalescent COVID-19 were sourced from the United States, Italy and Spain. Nucleic acid was either cDNA or gDNA, and it came from T cells, B-cell-depleted T cells, or PBMCs.

The junction had 6 bases not matched to a gene; V was cut back by 1 base and J by 6 bases. CDR1 and CDR2 (germline): MNHNS, SASEGT. This CDR3 contains 15 residues. Sequences were obtained from peripheral blood. The source of this sequence is a middle-aged man with active COVID-19. V gene TRBV6-1 combines with J gene TRBJ2-5; 9 bases match TRBD1. As DNA, the CDR3 is TGTGCCAGCAGTGAAGGGGGACAGGGTAAAAAGACCCAGTACTTC. Protein product: CASSEGGQGKKTQYF.